This paragraph reports one T cell receptor (beta chain). This record comes from a study of human T cells and chemical hapten exposure. Trimming took 1 base from V and 4 from J, leaving 18 bases between them. Germline assignment: CDR1 SGHDT and CDR2 YYEEEE. The CDR3 extends over 17 amino acids. Time point given: healthy volunteer bleed at 2 weeks. The authors extracted total RNA from unfractionated whole blood. In TCRdb, the RACE reads were re-called with MiXCR into one record per CDR3 protein. The sample records some 50,000 distinct CDR3 sequences, 3.5% to 4.5% being singletons. The chain couples TRBV5-6 to TRBJ1-5; a weak D match, TRBD1 (5 bases). This receptor was obtained from a female donor in good health. Some clones in this sample may be carry-over from other donors' samples. Sequencing used whole blood. The CDR3 DNA reads TGTGCCAGCAGCTTGAGGTCCTGGGGGACCTCGAATCAGCCCCAGCATTTT. Translating gives CASSLRSWGTSNQPQHF.